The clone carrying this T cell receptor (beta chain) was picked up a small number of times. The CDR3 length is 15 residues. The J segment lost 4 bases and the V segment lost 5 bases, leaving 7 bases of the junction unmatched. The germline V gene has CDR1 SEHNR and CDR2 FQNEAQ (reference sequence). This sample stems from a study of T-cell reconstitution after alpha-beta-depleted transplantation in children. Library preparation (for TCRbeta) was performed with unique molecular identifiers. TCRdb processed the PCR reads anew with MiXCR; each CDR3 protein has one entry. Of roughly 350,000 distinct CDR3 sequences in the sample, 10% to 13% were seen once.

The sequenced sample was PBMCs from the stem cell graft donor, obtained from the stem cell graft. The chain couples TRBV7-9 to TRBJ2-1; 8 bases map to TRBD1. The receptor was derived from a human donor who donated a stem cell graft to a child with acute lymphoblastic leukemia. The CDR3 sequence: CASSPPRDRYNEQFF. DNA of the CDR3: TGTGCCAGCAGCCCCCCTCGGGACAGGTACAATGAGCAGTTCTTC.